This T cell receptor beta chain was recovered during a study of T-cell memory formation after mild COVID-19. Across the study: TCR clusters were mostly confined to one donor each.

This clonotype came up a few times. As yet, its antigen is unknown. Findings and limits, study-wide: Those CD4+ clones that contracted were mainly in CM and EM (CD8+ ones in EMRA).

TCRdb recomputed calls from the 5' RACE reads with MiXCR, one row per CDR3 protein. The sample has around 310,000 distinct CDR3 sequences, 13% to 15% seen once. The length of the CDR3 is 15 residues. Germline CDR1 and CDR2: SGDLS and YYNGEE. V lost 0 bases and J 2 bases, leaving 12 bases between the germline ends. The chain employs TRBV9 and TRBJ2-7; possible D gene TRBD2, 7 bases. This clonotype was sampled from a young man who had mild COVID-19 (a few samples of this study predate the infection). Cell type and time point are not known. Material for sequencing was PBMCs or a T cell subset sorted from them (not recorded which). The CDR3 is CASSVDAGGPYEQYF. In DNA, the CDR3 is TGTGCCAGCAGCGTAGATGCCGGGGGGCCCTACGAGCAGTACTTC.